The next 13 T cell receptor beta chains were all read from a single sample in a study of blood T cell repertoires in COVID-19. The table came from immunoSEQ multiplex PCR; TCRdb's copy has only in-frame clones and leaves some out. Here the sample spans 300,000 to 500,000 clones, roughly 90% being singletons. The sequenced sample consisted of PBMCs or T cells enriched from blood (not recorded which). The receptors originated from a woman in her thirties or forties with acute COVID-19.

V is TRBV6-4 and J is TRBJ2-7; 9 bases line up with TRBD1. The CDR3 is 15 residues long. Trimming removed 0 bases from V and 5 bases from J; junction bases left unmatched: 5. Germline assignment: CDR1 MRHNA and CDR2 SNTAGT. The CDR3 protein is CASSDSGQGGHEQYF. The CDR3 nucleotides are TGTGCCAGCAGTGACTCGGGACAGGGCGGCCACGAGCAGTACTTC.

The chain joins TRBV27 to TRBJ2-3, with 7 nucleotides matching TRBD1. CDR3 size: 14 residues. V was clipped by 6 bases and J by 3 bases; unmatched bases: 6. Germline CDR1 reads MNHEY; CDR2 reads SMNVEV (reference sequence). CDR3 sequence (DNA): TGTGCCAGCAGAACATACAGGGGAACAGATACGCAGTATTTT. It yields the protein CASRTYRGTDTQYF.

The V and J genes are TRBV12-5 and TRBJ1-1; TRBD1 matches at 10 bases. The CDR3 has 14 amino acids. With V trimmed by 8 bases and J by 5 bases, 8 bases remained unmatched. Germline-derived CDR1 and CDR2 are LGHNT and FRNRAP. The CDR3, as DNA: TGTGCTAGTCGGTCCGGGACAGGGGTAACTGAAGCTTTCTTT. This gives the protein CASRSGTGVTEAFF.

The chain has TRBV27 and TRBJ2-3; 12 bases line up with TRBD2. Trimming removed 5 bases from V and 10 bases from J; junction bases left unmatched: 13. The CDR3 spans 16 residues. The germline V gene has CDR1 MNHEY and CDR2 SMNVEV (reference sequence). This chain's CDR3 is CASSARSSGGAEPQYF. CDR3 sequence (DNA): TGTGCCAGCAGTGCACGGTCTAGCGGGGGGGCAGAACCGCAGTATTTT.

Written as DNA, the CDR3 is TGTGCCAGCAGTGACACCGGGGGGGTGAATGGCTACACCTTC. It is translated as CASSDTGGVNGYTF. The chain carries TRBV5-6 and TRBJ1-2, with TRBD1 as a possible D gene (5 bases). Germline V lookup: CDR1 SGHDT, CDR2 YYEEEE. The CDR3 has 14 amino acids. Trimming pared 5 bases from V and 6 bases from J, leaving 17 bases between.

The genes are TRBV25-1 and TRBJ1-3; D not resolved. CDR1 and CDR2 from the germline V gene are MGHDK and SYGVNS. The CDR3 is 16 residues long. V dropped 1 base and J dropped 0 bases, with 10 bases sitting between them. CDR3 sequence: CASSESTPSSGNTIYF. CDR3 DNA: TGTGCCAGCAGTGAATCGACTCCGAGCTCTGGAAACACCATATATTTT.

V is TRBV30 and J is TRBJ1-2, with D unclear. Trimming pared 8 bases from V and 0 bases from J, leaving 16 bases between. The CDR3 length is 14 residues. CDR1 is GTSNPN and CDR2 is SVGIG in the germline V gene (reference sequence). Here the CDR3 DNA reads TGTGCCCTGTGGAGGATCCTTGCTAACTATGGCTACACCTTC. Translated, it gives CALWRILANYGYTF.

Turning to this clone: Other DNA sequences in this sample translate to the same CDR3. The J gene is TRBJ1-1, the V gene TRBV5-1; 8 nucleotides line up with TRBD1. From germline, CDR1 is SGHRS and CDR2 YFSETQ. CDR3 size: 15 residues. The J segment lost 3 bases and the V segment lost 0 bases, leaving 4 bases of the junction unmatched. CDR3 protein: CASSLGQGPHTEAFF. The CDR3 nucleotides are TGCGCCAGCAGCTTGGGACAGGGGCCGCACACTGAAGCTTTCTTT.

The genes are TRBV19 and TRBJ1-5; D possibly corresponds to TRBD1 (6 bases). The germline CDR1 and CDR2 sequences are LNHDA and SQIVND (reference sequence). The CDR3 loop spans 14 amino acids. Trimming stripped 2 bases from V and 6 bases from J, with 11 bases between. CDR3 sequence (DNA): TGTGCCAGTAGTATACAGGGAGGGGGTCAGCCCCAGCATTTT. This translates into CASSIQGGGQPQHF.

The chain recombines TRBV4-2 with TRBJ1-1; D gene unclear. The V end was cut by 4 bases, the J end by 3 bases, with 12 bases between. The germline V gene encodes CDR1 LGHNA and CDR2 YNFKEQ. This CDR3 is built from 14 residues. DNA for the CDR3: TGTGCCAGCAGCCCCCGAGGAGGTTACACTGAAGCTTTCTTT. Amino acids: CASSPRGGYTEAFF.

Note on this clone: Different DNA sequences within this sample yield the same CDR3. The V gene is TRBV18, the J gene TRBJ1-4; TRBD1 matches 7 bases. CDR3 size: 15 residues. CDR1 is KGHSH, CDR2 LQKENI, per germline. The V and J ends lost 3 bases and 5 bases, in that order; junction bases with no gene match: 6. The CDR3 protein is CASSPGTDSNEKLFF. CDR3 DNA sequence: TGTGCCAGCTCACCCGGGACAGATTCAAATGAAAAACTGTTTTTT.

The V gene is TRBV2, the J gene TRBJ1-1; 10 bases align to TRBD1. Unmatched junction bases numbered 6, after V lost 6 bases and J lost 5 bases. CDR1 is SNHLY and CDR2 is FYNNEI in the germline V gene. This CDR3 is 14 amino acids long. CDR3 residues: CASRSTGGSTEAFF. The DNA of the CDR3 is TGTGCCAGCAGATCGACAGGGGGCTCGACTGAAGCTTTCTTT.

This chain links TRBV5-6 with TRBJ2-2; 16 nucleotides line up with TRBD2. The ends lost 3 bases at V and 4 bases at J; junction bases unmatched: 9. This CDR3 is built from 19 residues. Germline V lookup: CDR1 SGHDT, CDR2 YYEEEE. CDR3 region: CASSSGLAGGQFSTGELFF. The CDR3 DNA reads as TGTGCCAGCAGCTCGGGACTAGCGGGGGGGCAATTCTCCACCGGGGAGCTGTTTTTT. Together with reference TRBV5-6 and TRBJ2-2, the CDR3 gives the full variable domain: DAGVTQSPTHLIKTRGQQVTLRCSPKSGHDTVSWYQQALGQGPQFIFQYYEEEERQRGNFPDRFSGHQFPNYSSELNVNALLLGDSALYLCASSSGLAGGQFSTGELFFGEGSRLTVL.